This entry describes one TCR beta chain. Its target is unknown. CDR1 is MNHEY and CDR2 is SMNVEV in the germline V gene (reference sequence). V lost 2 bases and J lost 3; bases outside the gene matches: 0. CDR3 length: 14 residues. This sample is part of a study of cytomegalovirus exposure and HLA in healthy donors. Overall study context: Unique TCRs from HLA-typed donors, around 93 million of them, were held in an early data release.

60 Vbeta and 13 Jbeta primers were used in PCR. Method: immunoSEQ multiplex PCR; TCRdb's copy keeps in-frame clones and lacks some. The sample holds approximately 110,000 clones, 70% to 85% seen once. Study-level results: Later on, a genetic analysis was performed. It linked a missense variant in DCLRE1C with V- and J-gene trimming of TCR beta. What a later analysis reportedly showed was that an Asian-associated ancestry cluster had fewer N-insertions than the approximately 700-donor mean. Cytomegalovirus-associated TCR beta chains were listed, numbering 150 to 200.

The chain links TRBV27 to TRBJ2-7; 11 nucleotides line up with TRBD2. This clonotype originated in a woman under 30 in good health and CMV-seronegative. Sequenced material: PBMCs. CDR3 amino acids: CASSLGLAGYEQYF. For the CDR3, the DNA is TGTGCCAGCAGTTTAGGACTAGCGGGCTACGAGCAGTACTTC.